This TCR beta chain was captured in a study of vaccination and CD4 T cells after COVID-19. To note about this clonotype: Its antigen is currently unknown.

V shed 11 bases, J shed 0 bases, and the junction held 9 bases outside the gene matches. The CDR3 runs 15 residues. Germline assignment: CDR1 ENHRY and CDR2 SYGVKD. The time point is: late sampling 161 to 241 days after vaccination in three convalescent patients. Treatment noted: approximately nine-day PBMC culture with coronavirus spike peptide pools or control peptides (ViraFEST assay). Cultured CD4+ T cells had their DNA profiled by the Oncomine TCR Beta short-read assay. MiXCR, applied by TCRdb to the PCR reads, yields one record per CDR3 protein. The sample has fewer than 30,000 distinct CDR3 sequences; roughly a third are singletons.

The V gene is TRBV10-3, the J gene TRBJ1-5; 8 positions match TRBD1. Material: CD4+ T cells from blood, cultured in vitro, obtained about 7 months after SARS-CoV-2 vaccination. This clonotype originated in a human donor who had recovered from COVID-19. The CDR3 nucleotides are TGTGCCGCCGCGAGGGGGACAGGTAGCAATCAGCCCCAGCATTTT. This translates into CAAARGTGSNQPQHF.